This TCR beta chain was found in a study of shared clonotypes between healthy human individuals. The CDR3 length is 15 residues. Trimming left V 5 bases short and J 1 base short, with 13 bases between. CDR1 and CDR2 (germline): MNHNY, SVGAGI (reference sequence). The data were produced by immunoSEQ multiplex PCR, yet TCRdb's version contains in-frame clones alone and is incomplete. Counted here are around 1.5 million clones, around 98% occurring once; the ten biggest clones make up about 0.42%. The rearrangement links TRBV6-6 to TRBJ2-3; D might be TRBD2 (6 bases). The receptor was isolated from a young man in good health. What was sequenced was naive CD4+ T cells sorted from blood. Documented subset: CD45RA+ positively selected. CDR3 residues: CASSAISGGTDTQYF. As DNA, the CDR3 is TGTGCCAGCAGTGCAATTAGCGGTGGCACAGATACGCAGTATTTT.